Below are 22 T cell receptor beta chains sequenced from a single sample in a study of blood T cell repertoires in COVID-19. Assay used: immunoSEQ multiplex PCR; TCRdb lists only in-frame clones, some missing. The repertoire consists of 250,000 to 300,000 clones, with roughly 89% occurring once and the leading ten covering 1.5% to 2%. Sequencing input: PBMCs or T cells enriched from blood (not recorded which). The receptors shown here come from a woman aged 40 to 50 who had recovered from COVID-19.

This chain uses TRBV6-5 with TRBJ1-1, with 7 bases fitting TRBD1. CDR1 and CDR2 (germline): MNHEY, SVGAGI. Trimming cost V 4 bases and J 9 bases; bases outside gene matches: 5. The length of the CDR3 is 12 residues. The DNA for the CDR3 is TGTGCCAGCAGTTCCGACAGGGAGAAAGCTTTCTTT. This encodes CASSSDREKAFF.

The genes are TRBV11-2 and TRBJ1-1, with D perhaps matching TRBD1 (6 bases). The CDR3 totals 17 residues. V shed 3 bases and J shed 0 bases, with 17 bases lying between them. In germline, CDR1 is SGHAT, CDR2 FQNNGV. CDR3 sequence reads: CASSLGAAAMVNTEAFF. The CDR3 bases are TGTGCCAGCAGCTTGGGGGCCGCCGCCATGGTGAACACTGAAGCTTTCTTT.

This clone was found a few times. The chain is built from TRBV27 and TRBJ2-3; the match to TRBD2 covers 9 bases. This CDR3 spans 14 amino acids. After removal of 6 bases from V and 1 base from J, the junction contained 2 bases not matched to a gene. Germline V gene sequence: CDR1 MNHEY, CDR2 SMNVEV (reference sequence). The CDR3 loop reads CASRKRGGTDTQYF. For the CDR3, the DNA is TGTGCCAGCAGGAAGCGGGGGGGCACAGATACGCAGTATTTT.

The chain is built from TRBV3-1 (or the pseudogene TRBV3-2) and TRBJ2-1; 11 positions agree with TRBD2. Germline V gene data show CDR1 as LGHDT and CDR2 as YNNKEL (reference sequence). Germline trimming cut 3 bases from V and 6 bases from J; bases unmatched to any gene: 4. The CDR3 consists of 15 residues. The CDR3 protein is CASSHPSGGLNEQFF. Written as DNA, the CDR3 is TGTGCCAGCAGCCACCCTAGCGGGGGGCTCAATGAGCAGTTCTTC.

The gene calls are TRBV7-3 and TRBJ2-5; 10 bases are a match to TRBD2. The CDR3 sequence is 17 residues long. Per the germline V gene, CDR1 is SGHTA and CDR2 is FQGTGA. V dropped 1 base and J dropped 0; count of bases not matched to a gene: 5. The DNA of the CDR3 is TGTGCCAGCAGCTTAATTAGAGGACTAGCGGACCAAGAGACCCAGTACTTC. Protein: CASSLIRGLADQETQYF.

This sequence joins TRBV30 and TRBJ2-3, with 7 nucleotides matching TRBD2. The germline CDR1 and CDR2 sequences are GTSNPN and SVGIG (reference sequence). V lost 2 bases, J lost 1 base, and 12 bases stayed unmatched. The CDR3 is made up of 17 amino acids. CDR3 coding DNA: TGTGCCTGGAGTCCCCGACTAGCTAATCCCCGCACAGATACGCAGTATTTT. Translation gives CAWSPRLANPRTDTQYF.

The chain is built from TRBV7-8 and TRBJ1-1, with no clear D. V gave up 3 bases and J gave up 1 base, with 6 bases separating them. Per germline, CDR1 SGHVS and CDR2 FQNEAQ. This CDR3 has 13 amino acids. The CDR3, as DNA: TGTGCCAGCAGCTTGCGGTCGAACACTGAAGCTTTCTTT. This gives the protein CASSLRSNTEAFF.

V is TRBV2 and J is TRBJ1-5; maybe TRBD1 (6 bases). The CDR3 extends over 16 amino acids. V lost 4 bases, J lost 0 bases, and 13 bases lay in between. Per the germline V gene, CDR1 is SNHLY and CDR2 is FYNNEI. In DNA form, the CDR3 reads TGTGCCAGCAGTGTTGGGACACCTTATAGCAATCAGCCCCAGCATTTT. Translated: CASSVGTPYSNQPQHF.

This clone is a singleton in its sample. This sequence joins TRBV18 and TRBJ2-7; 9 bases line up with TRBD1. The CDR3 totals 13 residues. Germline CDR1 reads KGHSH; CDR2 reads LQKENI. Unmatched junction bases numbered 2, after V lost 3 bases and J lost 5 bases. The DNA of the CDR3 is TGTGCCAGCTCACCCGGACAGGGGAACGAGCAGTACTTC. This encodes CASSPGQGNEQYF.

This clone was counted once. CDR3 DNA: TGTGCCAGCAGTGACCGGGGGTCCGCTAACTATGGCTACACCTTC. It codes for CASSDRGSANYGYTF. The J gene is TRBJ1-2, the V gene TRBV6-1; D perhaps matches TRBD1 (5 bases). This CDR3 comprises 15 residues. Germline lookup yields CDR1 MNHNS and CDR2 SASEGT. V lost 3 bases, J lost 0 bases, and 11 bases lay in between.

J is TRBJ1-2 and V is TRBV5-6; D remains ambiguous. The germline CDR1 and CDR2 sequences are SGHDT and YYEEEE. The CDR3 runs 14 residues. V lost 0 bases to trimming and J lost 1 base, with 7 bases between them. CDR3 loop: CASSLGRSNYGYTF. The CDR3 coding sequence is TGTGCCAGCAGCTTGGGGAGGAGTAACTATGGCTACACCTTC.

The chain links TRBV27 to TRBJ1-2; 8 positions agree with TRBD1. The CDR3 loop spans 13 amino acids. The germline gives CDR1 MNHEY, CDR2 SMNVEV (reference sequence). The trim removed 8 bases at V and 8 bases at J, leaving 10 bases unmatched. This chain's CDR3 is CASGHRDRLGYTF. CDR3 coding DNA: TGTGCCAGCGGGCACCGGGACAGGTTAGGCTACACCTTC.

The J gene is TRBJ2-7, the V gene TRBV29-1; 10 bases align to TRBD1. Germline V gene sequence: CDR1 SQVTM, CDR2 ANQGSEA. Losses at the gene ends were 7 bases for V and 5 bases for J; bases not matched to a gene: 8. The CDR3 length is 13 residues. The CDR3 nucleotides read TGCAGCGCAGGACCGGGACAGGGGAACGAGCAGTACTTC. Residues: CSAGPGQGNEQYF.

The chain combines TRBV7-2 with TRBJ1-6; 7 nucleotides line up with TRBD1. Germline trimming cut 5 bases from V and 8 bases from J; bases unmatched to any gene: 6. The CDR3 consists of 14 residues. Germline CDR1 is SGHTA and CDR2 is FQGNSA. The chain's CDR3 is CASSNRGSYSPLHF. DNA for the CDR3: TGTGCCAGCAGCAACAGGGGCTCTTATTCACCCCTCCACTTT.

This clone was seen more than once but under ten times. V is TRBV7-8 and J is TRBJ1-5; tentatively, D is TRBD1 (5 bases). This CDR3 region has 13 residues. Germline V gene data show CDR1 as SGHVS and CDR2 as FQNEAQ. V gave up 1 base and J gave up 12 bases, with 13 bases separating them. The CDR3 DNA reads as TGTGCCAGCAGCTTAGTGGTCGACAGTCTCCAGCATTTT. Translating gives CASSLVVDSLQHF.

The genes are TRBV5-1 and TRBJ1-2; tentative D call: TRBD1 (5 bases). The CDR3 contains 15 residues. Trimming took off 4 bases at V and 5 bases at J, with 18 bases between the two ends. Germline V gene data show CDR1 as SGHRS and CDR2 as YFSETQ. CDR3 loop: CASSPGQGLSYGYTF. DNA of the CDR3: TGCGCCAGCAGCCCGGGGCAGGGACTCTCGTATGGCTACACCTTC.

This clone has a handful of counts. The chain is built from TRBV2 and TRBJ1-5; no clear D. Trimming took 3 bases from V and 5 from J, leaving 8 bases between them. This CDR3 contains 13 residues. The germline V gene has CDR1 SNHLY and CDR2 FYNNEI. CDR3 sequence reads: CASSDVSHQPQHF. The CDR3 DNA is TGTGCCAGCAGTGACGTCAGTCATCAGCCCCAGCATTTT.

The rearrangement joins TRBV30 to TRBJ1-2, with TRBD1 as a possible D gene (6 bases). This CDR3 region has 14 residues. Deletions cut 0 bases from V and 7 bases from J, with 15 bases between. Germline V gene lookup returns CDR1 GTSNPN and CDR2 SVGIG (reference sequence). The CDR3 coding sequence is TGTGCCTGGAGTGTACACAGGGTGGTGTCTGGCTACACCTTC. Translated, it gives CAWSVHRVVSGYTF.

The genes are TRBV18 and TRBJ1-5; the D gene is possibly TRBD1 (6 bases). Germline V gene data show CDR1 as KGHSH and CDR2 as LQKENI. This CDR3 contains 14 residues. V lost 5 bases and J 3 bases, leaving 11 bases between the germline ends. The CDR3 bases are TGTGCCAGCTCAGGTCAGGGGAACAATCAGCCCCAGCATTTT. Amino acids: CASSGQGNNQPQHF.

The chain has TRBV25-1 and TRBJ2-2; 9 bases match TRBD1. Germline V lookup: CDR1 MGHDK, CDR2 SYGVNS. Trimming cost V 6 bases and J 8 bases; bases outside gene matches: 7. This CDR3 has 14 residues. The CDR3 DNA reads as TGTGCCAGCAGCGCCGGGACAGGGCCTGGGGAGCTGTTTTTT. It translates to CASSAGTGPGELFF.

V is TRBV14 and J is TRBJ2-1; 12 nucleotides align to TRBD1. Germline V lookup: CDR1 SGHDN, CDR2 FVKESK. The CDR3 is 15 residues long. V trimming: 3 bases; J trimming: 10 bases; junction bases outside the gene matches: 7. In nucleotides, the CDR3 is TGTGCCAGCAGCCATTCCGGGACAGGGGGCCTGGAGCAGTTCTTC. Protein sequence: CASSHSGTGGLEQFF.

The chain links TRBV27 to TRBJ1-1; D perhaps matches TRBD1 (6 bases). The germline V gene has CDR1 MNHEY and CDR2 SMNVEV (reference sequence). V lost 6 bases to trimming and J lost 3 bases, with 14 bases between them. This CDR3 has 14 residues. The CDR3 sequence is CASSRSQGYTEAFF. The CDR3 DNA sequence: TGTGCCAGCAGCCGCAGCCAGGGGTACACTGAAGCTTTCTTT.